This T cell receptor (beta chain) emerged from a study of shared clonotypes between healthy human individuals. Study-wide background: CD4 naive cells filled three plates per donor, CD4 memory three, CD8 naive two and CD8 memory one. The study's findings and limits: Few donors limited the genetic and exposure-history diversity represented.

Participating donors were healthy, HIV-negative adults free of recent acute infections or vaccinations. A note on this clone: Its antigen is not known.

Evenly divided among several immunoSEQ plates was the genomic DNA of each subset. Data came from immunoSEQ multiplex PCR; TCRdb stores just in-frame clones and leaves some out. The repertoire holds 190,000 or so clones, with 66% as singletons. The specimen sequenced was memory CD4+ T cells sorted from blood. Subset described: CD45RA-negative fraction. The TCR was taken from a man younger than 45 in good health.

In DNA, the CDR3 is TGTGCCAGCAGACTCTTGGACGGCTACGAGCAGTACTTC. Translation: CASRLLDGYEQYF. This chain uses TRBV27 with TRBJ2-7; D is uncertain. Germline CDR1 and CDR2: MNHEY and SMNVEV (reference sequence). The CDR3 extends over 13 amino acids. V was pared by 6 bases and J by 3 bases, with 12 bases between.